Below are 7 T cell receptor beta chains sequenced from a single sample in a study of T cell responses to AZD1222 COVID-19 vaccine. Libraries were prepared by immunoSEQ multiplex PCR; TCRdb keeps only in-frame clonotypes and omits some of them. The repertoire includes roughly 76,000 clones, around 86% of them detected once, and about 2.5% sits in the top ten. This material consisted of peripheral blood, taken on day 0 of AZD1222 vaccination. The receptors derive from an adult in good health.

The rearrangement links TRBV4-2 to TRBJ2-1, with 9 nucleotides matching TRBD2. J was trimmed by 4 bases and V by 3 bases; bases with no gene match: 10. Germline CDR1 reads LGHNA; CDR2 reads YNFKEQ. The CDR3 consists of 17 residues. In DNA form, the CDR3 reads TGTGCCAGCAGCCACTCCACAGCGGGAGGATCGTACAATGAGCAGTTCTTC. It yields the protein CASSHSTAGGSYNEQFF.

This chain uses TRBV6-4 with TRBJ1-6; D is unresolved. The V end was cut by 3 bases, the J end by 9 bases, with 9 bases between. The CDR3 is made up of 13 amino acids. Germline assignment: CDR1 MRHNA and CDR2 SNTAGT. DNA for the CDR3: TGTGCCAGCAGTGAAAAATCGGGTTCACCCCTCCACTTT. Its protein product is CASSEKSGSPLHF.

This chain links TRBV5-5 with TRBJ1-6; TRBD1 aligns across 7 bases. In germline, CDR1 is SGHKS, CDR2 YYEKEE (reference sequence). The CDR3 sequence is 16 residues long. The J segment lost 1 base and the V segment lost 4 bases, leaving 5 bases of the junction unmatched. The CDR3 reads CASSIRQGSYNSPLHF. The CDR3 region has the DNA TGTGCCAGCAGCATCAGACAGGGTTCCTATAATTCACCCCTCCACTTT.

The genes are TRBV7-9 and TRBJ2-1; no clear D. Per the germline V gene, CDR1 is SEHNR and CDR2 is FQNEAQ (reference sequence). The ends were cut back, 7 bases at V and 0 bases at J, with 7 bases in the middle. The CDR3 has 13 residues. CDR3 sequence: CASKMVSYNEQFF. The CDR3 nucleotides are TGTGCCAGCAAAATGGTCTCCTACAATGAGCAGTTCTTC.

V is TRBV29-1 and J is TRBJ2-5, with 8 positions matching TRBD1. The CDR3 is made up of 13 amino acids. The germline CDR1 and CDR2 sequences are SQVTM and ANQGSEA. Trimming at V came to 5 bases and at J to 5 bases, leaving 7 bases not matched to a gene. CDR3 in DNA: TGCAGCGTTACCGGGACAGGCTGGGAGACCCAGTACTTC. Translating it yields CSVTGTGWETQYF.

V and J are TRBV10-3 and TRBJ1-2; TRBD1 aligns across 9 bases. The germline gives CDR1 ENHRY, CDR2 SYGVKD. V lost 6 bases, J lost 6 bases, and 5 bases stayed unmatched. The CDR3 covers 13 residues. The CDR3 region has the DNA TGTGCCATCAGCGGAACAGGGGGCGATGGCTACACCTTC. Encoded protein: CAISGTGGDGYTF.

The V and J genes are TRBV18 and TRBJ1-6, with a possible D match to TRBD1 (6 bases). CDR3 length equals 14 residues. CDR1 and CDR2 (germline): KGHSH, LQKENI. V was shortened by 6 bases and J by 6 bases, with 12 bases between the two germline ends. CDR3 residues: CASSSDRTNSPLHF. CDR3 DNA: TGTGCCAGCTCTTCGGACAGAACTAATTCACCCCTCCACTTT.